A single sample is the source of the 30 T cell receptor beta chains below, sequenced in a study of beta chain features in type 1 diabetes (dated by TCRdb to 2016 to 2019). Library preparation employed the immunoSEQ multiplex PCR assay. The High Capacity cDNA Reverse Transcription Kit was used to reverse transcribe all of the isolated RNA, meaning that expressed TCRB transcripts were what got sequenced. In its TCRdb copy, this immuneACCESS table keeps in-frame sequences only and misses some clones. Where compared with another copy, unresolved V genes explain less than half of these, and the others have no known cause. For this sample there are approximately 300,000 clones; roughly 11% appear just once. Clones ranked in the top ten supply 0.015% of the sample. Specimen: naive CD4+ T cells from blood. The cell subset or site label here, explained by the study, means: true naive CD4+ T cells. The receptors come from a woman in her 30s in good health.

The chain has TRBV6-5 and TRBJ2-2, with D perhaps matching TRBD1 (6 bases). CDR3 length: 15 residues. Looked up from germline, CDR1 is MNHEY and CDR2 is SVGAGI. The V gene lost 7 bases and the J gene lost 5 bases, with 17 bases spanning the gap. The CDR3 here is CASTPQYRVTGELFF. The CDR3 nucleotides read TGTGCCAGCACCCCACAGTACAGGGTTACCGGGGAGCTGTTTTTT.

The CDR3 here is CASSFTRTDTQYF. DNA for the CDR3: TGTGCCAGCAGCTTTACGAGAACAGATACGCAGTATTTT. J is TRBJ2-3 and V is TRBV7-2; D is uncertain. V shed 3 bases and J shed 3 bases, with 7 bases lying between them. Per the germline V gene, CDR1 is SGHTA and CDR2 is FQGNSA. The CDR3 is 13 residues long.

This chain joins TRBV7-2 and TRBJ2-1, with TRBD2 matching over 8 bases. The CDR3 runs to 18 residues. Unmatched junction bases numbered 12, after V lost 1 base and J lost 4 bases. CDR1 SGHTA and CDR2 FQGNSA come from the germline V gene. The DNA for the CDR3 is TGTGCCAGCAGCTTAGATTACGTTCAGCGGGAGCTATACAATGAGCAGTTCTTC. This gives the protein CASSLDYVQRELYNEQFF.

This clone occurred a few times. The genes are TRBV9 and TRBJ2-5, with a possible D match to TRBD1 (5 bases). The CDR3 spans 14 residues. CDR1 is SGDLS and CDR2 is YYNGEE in the germline V gene. Deletions cut 0 bases from V and 5 bases from J, with 11 bases between. The CDR3 DNA follows: TGTGCCAGCAGCGTAGGAGACAGTTGGGAGACCCAGTACTTC. Amino acids: CASSVGDSWETQYF. Complete variable domain (other parts from reference TRBV9 and TRBJ2-5): DSGVTQTPKHLITATGQRVTLRCSPRSGDLSVYWYQQSLDQGLQFLIQYYNGEERAKGNILERFSAQQFPDLHSELNLSSLELGDSALYFCASSVGDSWETQYFGPGTRLLVL.

The genes are TRBV18 and TRBJ2-7; D is unresolved. Trimming took 0 bases from V and 2 from J, leaving 5 bases between them. Germline V gene data show CDR1 as KGHSH and CDR2 as LQKENI. The CDR3 is 13 residues long. The CDR3 coding sequence is TGTGCCAGCTCACCACCTAGTCCCTACGAGCAGTACTTC. As protein: CASSPPSPYEQYF.

V gene TRBV2 combines with J gene TRBJ2-2; possibly TRBD1 for D (7 bases). This CDR3 comprises 15 residues. V was pared by 11 bases and J by 0 bases, with 16 bases between. Germline loops: CDR1 SNHLY, CDR2 FYNNEI. CDR3 sequence: CAGRGGTANTGELFF. The CDR3, as DNA: TGTGCCGGGAGAGGCGGGACAGCGAACACCGGGGAGCTGTTTTTT.

This clone was observed a handful of times. CDR3 nucleotide sequence: TGTGCCAGCAGCCAAGTATGGACTAGCCAAGGAGTAGAGACCCAGTACTTC. It specifies CASSQVWTSQGVETQYF. J is TRBJ2-5 and V is TRBV4-2; 8 bases line up with TRBD2. Trimming cost V 1 base and J 4 bases; bases outside gene matches: 11. The CDR3 covers 17 residues. Per germline, CDR1 LGHNA and CDR2 YNFKEQ.

CDR3 sequence: CASSLAGVANVLTF. DNA of the CDR3: TGTGCCAGCAGCTTAGCAGGGGTCGCCAACGTCCTGACTTTC. This chain joins TRBV7-8 and TRBJ2-6; D possibly corresponds to TRBD1 (5 bases). Trimming shortened V by 0 bases and J by 7 bases, and 7 bases separated the two germline ends. Germline V gene sequence: CDR1 SGHVS, CDR2 FQNEAQ. CDR3 size: 14 residues.

The chain has TRBV11-2 and TRBJ2-3; 7 bases fit TRBD1. This CDR3 spans 14 amino acids. Trimming removed 5 bases from V and 3 bases from J; junction bases left unmatched: 5. Germline assignment: CDR1 SGHAT and CDR2 FQNNGV. The CDR3 loop is CASSPDRVTDTQYF. The CDR3 coding sequence is TGTGCCAGCAGCCCAGACAGGGTAACAGATACGCAGTATTTT.

The chain joins TRBV7-6 to TRBJ2-3; TRBD2 matches at 10 bases. The V gene's germline CDR1 is SGHVS and CDR2 FNYEAQ. Trimming removed 1 base from V and 4 bases from J; junction bases left unmatched: 8. The length of the CDR3 is 17 residues. CDR3 in amino acids: CASSLVGLAVMADTQYF. The CDR3 DNA follows: TGTGCCAGCAGCTTAGTCGGACTAGCGGTCATGGCAGATACGCAGTATTTT.

The chain recombines TRBV18 with TRBJ2-5; D remains unclear. CDR1 and CDR2 (germline): KGHSH, LQKENI. The CDR3 loop spans 14 amino acids. Trimming cost V 0 bases and J 5 bases, with 10 bases left between them. The CDR3 sequence is CASSPPAGTETQYF. DNA for the CDR3: TGTGCCAGCTCACCACCGGCTGGTACGGAGACCCAGTACTTC.

The rearrangement joins TRBV27 to TRBJ2-7, with 9 positions matching TRBD2. This CDR3 contains 15 residues. The trim removed 6 bases at V and 2 bases at J, leaving 8 bases unmatched. The germline V gene has CDR1 MNHEY and CDR2 SMNVEV (reference sequence). The chain's CDR3 is CASSPQAGGTYEQYF. CDR3 nucleotide sequence: TGTGCCAGCAGCCCCCAAGCGGGAGGAACCTACGAGCAGTACTTC.

This clone occurred a few times. This chain uses TRBV7-2 with TRBJ1-2; D is undetermined. In germline, CDR1 is SGHTA, CDR2 FQGNSA. V was trimmed by 7 bases and J by 7 bases, leaving 16 bases between them. This CDR3 region has 13 residues. The DNA of the CDR3 is TGTGCCAGCACCCCGGGGTGGGGAGGTGGCTACACCTTC. Translating gives CASTPGWGGGYTF.

The chain combines TRBV10-3 with TRBJ2-3, with 7 bases lining up with TRBD2. Unmatched junction bases numbered 7, after V lost 10 bases and J lost 0 bases. Germline assignment: CDR1 ENHRY and CDR2 SYGVKD. The CDR3 totals 14 residues. CDR3 amino acids: CATSGGGSTDTQYF. The CDR3 nucleotides are TGTGCCACCTCGGGGGGAGGAAGCACAGATACGCAGTATTTT.

This clone was detected only a few times. This sequence joins TRBV2 and TRBJ1-2; 7 nucleotides match TRBD1. Per the germline V gene, CDR1 is SNHLY and CDR2 is FYNNEI. This CDR3 has 13 residues. Trimming took 8 bases from V and 1 from J; bases not matched to a gene: 4. This CDR3 is CASRGDSNYGYTF. The CDR3 DNA sequence: TGTGCCAGCCGTGGGGACAGTAACTATGGCTACACCTTC.

The V gene is TRBV14, the J gene TRBJ2-4; 11 bases fit TRBD2. J was trimmed by 0 bases and V by 0 bases; bases with no gene match: 7. Germline V lookup: CDR1 SGHDN, CDR2 FVKESK. The CDR3 has 19 residues. The CDR3 sequence is CASSQEGRTSGLAKNIQYF. The CDR3, as DNA: TGTGCCAGCAGCCAAGAAGGACGGACTAGCGGGTTAGCCAAAAACATTCAGTACTTC.

This clone came up a few times. J is TRBJ1-4 and V is TRBV2; 11 bases match TRBD1. Germline V gene sequence: CDR1 SNHLY, CDR2 FYNNEI. CDR3 length: 14 amino acids. V gave up 6 bases and J gave up 7 bases; unmatched junction bases: 4. The CDR3 reads CASRRTGGGEKLFF. In DNA, the CDR3 is TGTGCCAGCAGGAGGACAGGGGGCGGTGAAAAACTGTTTTTT.

The CDR3 sequence is CASTLAGGPFYEQYF. CDR3 sequence (DNA): TGTGCCAGCACCCTAGCGGGAGGGCCGTTTTACGAGCAGTACTTC. The V and J genes are TRBV7-2 and TRBJ2-7; 12 positions agree with TRBD2. The CDR3 runs 15 residues. Germline CDR1 and CDR2: SGHTA and FQGNSA. The J segment lost 4 bases and the V segment lost 7 bases, leaving 8 bases of the junction unmatched.

This sequence joins TRBV5-1 and TRBJ2-7; D might be TRBD2 (5 bases). Germline assignment: CDR1 SGHRS and CDR2 YFSETQ. The V and J ends lost 5 bases and 6 bases respectively, with 18 bases between them. This CDR3 spans 14 amino acids. CDR3 loop: CASSAGNKRGEQYF. The CDR3 nucleotides are TGCGCCAGCAGTGCGGGTAACAAACGCGGCGAGCAGTACTTC.

This clone showed up just a few times. The CDR3 is CASSPFTGTDQETQYF. Written as DNA, the CDR3 is TGTGCCAGCTCACCATTCACAGGAACCGACCAAGAGACCCAGTACTTC. The rearrangement links TRBV18 to TRBJ2-5; D is possibly TRBD1 (5 bases). V lost 2 bases and J 0 bases, leaving 13 bases between the germline ends. CDR1 and CDR2 (germline): KGHSH, LQKENI. The CDR3 is made up of 16 amino acids.

This clone was picked up a small number of times. The J gene is TRBJ2-7, the V gene TRBV5-1; 10 bases agree with TRBD1. CDR1 and CDR2 from the germline V gene are SGHRS and YFSETQ. Trimming at V came to 4 bases and at J to 6 bases, leaving 4 bases not matched to a gene. This CDR3 is 13 amino acids long. CDR3 in amino acids: CASSPGTGAEQYF. The CDR3 coding sequence is TGCGCCAGCAGCCCCGGGACAGGGGCCGAGCAGTACTTC.

The genes are TRBV13 and TRBJ2-3, with D perhaps matching TRBD1 (6 bases). Germline CDR1 PRHDT, CDR2 FYEKMQ (reference sequence). The CDR3 loop spans 16 amino acids. V was shortened by 5 bases and J by 1 base, with 16 bases between the two germline ends. CDR3 bases: TGTGCCAGCAGCCCGGGCTTGGGGGCAGGCACAGATACGCAGTATTTT. As protein: CASSPGLGAGTDTQYF.

The chain combines TRBV18 with TRBJ2-2; 13 bases match TRBD2. The trim removed 6 bases at V and 3 bases at J, leaving 4 bases unmatched. Germline V gene lookup returns CDR1 KGHSH and CDR2 LQKENI. This CDR3 is built from 16 residues. CDR3 residues: CASSRLAGGDTGELFF. As DNA, the CDR3 is TGTGCCAGCTCGCGACTAGCGGGAGGCGACACCGGGGAGCTGTTTTTT.

V gene TRBV28 combines with J gene TRBJ1-3; D is possibly TRBD1 (6 bases). Germline V gene data show CDR1 as MDHEN and CDR2 as SYDVKM. The germline V and J ends were trimmed by 6 bases and 2 bases, with 11 bases remaining between them. The CDR3 extends over 14 amino acids. The chain's CDR3 is CASRRTGTGNTIYF. The CDR3 DNA reads TGTGCCAGCAGACGAACAGGGACTGGAAACACCATATATTTT. Full variable domain (outside the CDR3, taken from reference TRBV28 and TRBJ1-3): DVKVTQSSRYLVKRTGEKVFLECVQDMDHENMFWYRQDPGLGLRLIYFSYDVKMKEKGDIPEGYSVSREKKERFSLILESASTNQTSMYLCASRRTGTGNTIYFGEGSWLTVV.

This clone came up a few times. The chain is built from TRBV27 and TRBJ1-1; 10 bases match TRBD1. In germline, CDR1 is MNHEY, CDR2 SMNVEV (reference sequence). V trimming: 3 bases; J trimming: 6 bases; junction bases outside the gene matches: 7. CDR3 size: 15 residues. CDR3 protein: CASSFLTGGRAEAFF. The CDR3 nucleotides read TGTGCCAGCAGTTTCCTGACAGGGGGCAGGGCTGAAGCTTTCTTT.

In regard to this clone: The same CDR3 is also encoded by other DNA sequences in this sample. The rearrangement uses TRBV28 and TRBJ2-7; 9 bases fit TRBD1. This CDR3 region has 13 residues. Germline V gene lookup returns CDR1 MDHEN and CDR2 SYDVKM. V lost 6 bases, J lost 2 bases, and 2 bases stayed unmatched. CDR3 nucleotide sequence: TGTGCCAGCAGACGACAGGGGGCCTACGAGCAGTACTTC. Translating gives CASRRQGAYEQYF.

The chain employs TRBV10-3 and TRBJ2-7; 11 bases match TRBD1. V lost 2 bases and J lost 6; bases outside the gene matches: 6. Germline V lookup: CDR1 ENHRY, CDR2 SYGVKD. The length of the CDR3 is 15 residues. Here the CDR3 reads CAISERGQGASEQYF. CDR3 coding DNA: TGTGCCATCAGTGAGCGAGGACAGGGGGCAAGCGAGCAGTACTTC.

This clone has a single count. V and J are TRBV7-8 and TRBJ2-4; 7 bases map to TRBD1. The CDR3 spans 17 residues. Per germline, CDR1 SGHVS and CDR2 FQNEAQ. Trimming removed 1 base from V and 0 bases from J; junction bases left unmatched: 6. For the CDR3, the DNA is TGTGCCAGCAGCTTAGAGGGGACAGCCTTAGCCAAAAACATTCAGTACTTC. The encoded protein is CASSLEGTALAKNIQYF.

This chain joins TRBV2 and TRBJ2-3; weak D call: TRBD1 (6 bases). CDR1 is SNHLY, CDR2 FYNNEI, per germline. The CDR3 covers 14 residues. V lost 5 bases to trimming and J lost 1 base, with 10 bases between them. CDR3 sequence reads: CASSTGLGTDTQYF. The DNA for the CDR3 is TGTGCCAGCAGTACAGGGTTGGGCACAGATACGCAGTATTTT.

This clone was counted between two and nine times. The chain joins TRBV4-2 to TRBJ2-3; 13 bases line up with TRBD2. Germline CDR1 LGHNA, CDR2 YNFKEQ. The CDR3 spans 17 residues. J lost 3 bases, V lost 4 bases, and 7 bases had no gene match. In nucleotides, the CDR3 is TGTGCCAGCAGCCCCTCGACTAGCGGGAGGAGAACAGATACGCAGTATTTT. Its protein is CASSPSTSGRRTDTQYF.